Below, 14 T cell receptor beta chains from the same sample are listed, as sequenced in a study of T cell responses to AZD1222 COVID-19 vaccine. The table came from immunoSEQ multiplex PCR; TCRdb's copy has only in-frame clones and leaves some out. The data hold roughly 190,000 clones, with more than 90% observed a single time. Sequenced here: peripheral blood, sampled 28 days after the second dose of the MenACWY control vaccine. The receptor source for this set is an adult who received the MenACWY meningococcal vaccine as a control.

The CDR3 is CASSYSGVRVTEAFF. The CDR3 coding sequence is TGTGCCAGCAGCTACTCAGGTGTACGTGTCACTGAAGCTTTCTTT. The V call is TRBV3-1 (or the pseudogene TRBV3-2), the J call TRBJ1-1; D is ambiguous. The CDR3 extends over 15 amino acids. V was cut by 5 bases and J by 4 bases, with 17 bases left in between. Germline-derived CDR1 and CDR2 are LGHDT and YNNKEL (reference sequence).

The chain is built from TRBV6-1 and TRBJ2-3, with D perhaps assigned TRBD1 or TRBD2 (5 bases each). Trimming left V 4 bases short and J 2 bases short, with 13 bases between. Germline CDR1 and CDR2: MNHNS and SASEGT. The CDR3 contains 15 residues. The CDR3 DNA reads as TGTGCCAGCAGTGTGGGACCTCTGGACACAGATACGCAGTATTTT. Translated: CASSVGPLDTDTQYF.

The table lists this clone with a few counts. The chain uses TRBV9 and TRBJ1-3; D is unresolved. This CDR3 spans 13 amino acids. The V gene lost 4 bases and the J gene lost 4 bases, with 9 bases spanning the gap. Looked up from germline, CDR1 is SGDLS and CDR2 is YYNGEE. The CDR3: CASSPHEGNTIYF. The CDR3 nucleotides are TGTGCCAGCAGCCCCCATGAGGGAAACACCATATATTTT.

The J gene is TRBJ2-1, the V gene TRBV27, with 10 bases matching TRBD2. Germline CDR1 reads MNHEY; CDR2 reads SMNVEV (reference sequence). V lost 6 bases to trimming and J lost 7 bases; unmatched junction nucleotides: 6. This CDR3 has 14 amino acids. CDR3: CASRPSGSVNEQFF. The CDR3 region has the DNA TGTGCCAGCAGGCCTAGCGGGAGTGTAAATGAGCAGTTCTTC.

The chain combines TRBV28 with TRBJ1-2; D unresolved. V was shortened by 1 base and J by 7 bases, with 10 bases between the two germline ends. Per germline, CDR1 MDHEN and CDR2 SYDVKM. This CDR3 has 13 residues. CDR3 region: CASSLSGFRGYTF. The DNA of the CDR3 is TGTGCCAGCAGTTTATCGGGGTTCCGTGGCTACACCTTC.

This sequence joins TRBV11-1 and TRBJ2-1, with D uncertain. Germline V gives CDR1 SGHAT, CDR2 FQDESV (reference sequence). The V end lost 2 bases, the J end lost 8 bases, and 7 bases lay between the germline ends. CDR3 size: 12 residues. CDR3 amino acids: CASSLFDDEQFF. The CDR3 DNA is TGTGCCAGCAGCTTATTTGACGATGAGCAGTTCTTC.

This chain's CDR3 is CASSLIRLGEAFF. In DNA form, the CDR3 reads TGTGCCAGCAGTTTAATTCGCCTTGGTGAAGCTTTCTTT. The rearrangement uses TRBV12-3 or TRBV12-4 and TRBJ1-1; D gene ambiguous. This CDR3 comprises 13 residues. Between the trimmed V and J ends, which lost 2 bases and 7 bases, there was a span of 11 bases.

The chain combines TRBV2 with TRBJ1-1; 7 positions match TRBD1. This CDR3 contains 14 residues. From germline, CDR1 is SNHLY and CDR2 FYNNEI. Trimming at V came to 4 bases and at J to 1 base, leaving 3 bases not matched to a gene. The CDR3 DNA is TGTGCCAGCAGTGGGGGGACAGCGAACACTGAAGCTTTCTTT. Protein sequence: CASSGGTANTEAFF.

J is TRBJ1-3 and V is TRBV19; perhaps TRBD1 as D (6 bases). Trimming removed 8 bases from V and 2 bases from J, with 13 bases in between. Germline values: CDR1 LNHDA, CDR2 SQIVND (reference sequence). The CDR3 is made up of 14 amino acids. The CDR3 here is CASHRASAGNTIYF. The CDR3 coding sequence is TGTGCCAGTCACAGGGCCTCCGCTGGAAACACCATATATTTT.

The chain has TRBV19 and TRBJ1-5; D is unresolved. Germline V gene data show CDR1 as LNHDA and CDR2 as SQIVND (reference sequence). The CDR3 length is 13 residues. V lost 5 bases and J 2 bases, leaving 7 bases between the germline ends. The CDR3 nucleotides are TGTGCCAGTAGTGCAGACCGCAATCAGCCCCAGCATTTT. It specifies CASSADRNQPQHF.

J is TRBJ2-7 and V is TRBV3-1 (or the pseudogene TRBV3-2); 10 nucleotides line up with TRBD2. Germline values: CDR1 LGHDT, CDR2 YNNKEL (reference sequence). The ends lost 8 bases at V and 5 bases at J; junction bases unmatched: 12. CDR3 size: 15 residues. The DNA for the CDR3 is TGTGCCAGCTCACCCCTCGGGCTAGCGGGAGACGAGCAGTACTTC. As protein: CASSPLGLAGDEQYF.

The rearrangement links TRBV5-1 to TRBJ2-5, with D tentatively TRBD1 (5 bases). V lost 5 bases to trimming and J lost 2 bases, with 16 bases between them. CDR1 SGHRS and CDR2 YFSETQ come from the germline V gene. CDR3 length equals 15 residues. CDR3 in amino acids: CASSPPQGRQETQYF. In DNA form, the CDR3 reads TGCGCCAGCAGTCCCCCCCAGGGCCGACAAGAGACCCAGTACTTC.

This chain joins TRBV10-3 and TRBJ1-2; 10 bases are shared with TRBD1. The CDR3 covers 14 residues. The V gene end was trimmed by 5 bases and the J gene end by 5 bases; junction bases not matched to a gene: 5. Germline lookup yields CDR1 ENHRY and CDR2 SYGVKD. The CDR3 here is CAISQTGGEYGYTF. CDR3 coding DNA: TGTGCCATCAGTCAGACAGGGGGCGAGTATGGCTACACCTTC.

CDR3 sequence reads: CASSLGGTGFAYGYTF. CDR3 sequence (DNA): TGTGCCAGCAGCTTAGGGGGGACAGGGTTTGCCTATGGCTACACCTTC. The gene calls are TRBV7-2 and TRBJ1-2, with 9 bases lining up with TRBD1. The J segment lost 4 bases and the V segment lost 1 base, leaving 7 bases of the junction unmatched. Germline V CDR1 and CDR2: SGHTA, FQGNSA. The CDR3 is made up of 16 amino acids.